Below are 14 T cell receptor beta chains sequenced from a single sample in a study of regulatory T cells in long-lasting Graves disease. Construction of TCR beta libraries relied on iRepertoire HTBI primers and on Arm-PCR targeting CDR3 regions. MiXCR, run by TCRdb on the multiplex PCR reads, gives a single entry per CDR3 protein. The table has 300,000 to 450,000 distinct CDR3 sequences, less than 20% seen once; the top ten hold 20% to 25%. The time point here: newly diagnosed GD, antithyroid drugs for less than 3 months. PBMC-extracted RNA yielded the TCR library. The source material was peripheral blood mononuclear cells (PBMCs), sampled at new diagnosis, from a patient treated with antithyroid drugs. These receptors all come from a female donor with Graves disease.

The J gene is TRBJ1-2, the V gene TRBV6-2 or TRBV6-3; possibly TRBD1 for D (5 bases). V lost 2 bases and J 6 bases, leaving 13 bases between the germline ends. CDR1 is MNHEY, CDR2 SVGEGT, per germline. The CDR3 sequence is 14 residues long. DNA for the CDR3: TGTGCCAGCAGTTACGGGGGACCTCACAATGGCTACACCTTC. This translates into CASSYGGPHNGYTF.

The table lists this clonotype with a few counts. The CDR3 bases are TGTGCCAGCAGTTTAGGGCGGACTAGCGGGAGGAGCTCCTACAATGAGCAGTTCTTC. Protein product: CASSLGRTSGRSSYNEQFF. This rearrangement joins TRBV12-3 or TRBV12-4 to TRBJ2-1; 14 bases are a match to TRBD2. The V gene end was trimmed by 1 base and the J gene end by 0 bases; junction bases not matched to a gene: 5. CDR3 length equals 19 residues.

This clonotype was found many times. The chain couples TRBV4-3 to TRBJ1-2; D may be TRBD1 (5 bases). Germline-derived CDR1 and CDR2 are LGHNA and YSLEER. This CDR3 is built from 14 residues. The ends were cut back, 0 bases at V and 7 bases at J, with 12 bases in the middle. CDR3 loop: CASSQERAGTGYTF. In DNA form, the CDR3 reads TGCGCCAGCAGCCAAGAACGGGCAGGGACTGGCTACACCTTC.

The gene calls are TRBV6-4 and TRBJ1-4; tentatively, D is TRBD1 (5 bases). There are 14 residues in the CDR3. Trimming left V 3 bases short and J 6 bases short, with 11 bases between. Germline CDR1 MRHNA, CDR2 SNTAGT. CDR3 coding DNA: TGTGCCAGCAGTGAGGGACTAGGAGATGAAAAACTGTTTTTT. It encodes CASSEGLGDEKLFF.

V is TRBV12-3 or TRBV12-4 and J is TRBJ1-2; D not certain. V shed 3 bases and J shed 2 bases, with 7 bases lying between them. This CDR3 is built from 13 residues. CDR3 nucleotides: TGTGCCAGCAGTTTGAACCAAAACTATGGCTACACCTTC. This codes for CASSLNQNYGYTF.

This clonotype has only a few counts. The rearrangement joins TRBV28 to TRBJ2-3; D may be TRBD2 (6 bases). The CDR3 is 14 residues long. V lost 3 bases, J lost 4 bases, and 11 bases lay in between. The V gene's germline CDR1 is MDHEN and CDR2 SYDVKM. The CDR3 DNA sequence: TGTGCCAGCAGTTTTATCGGGGGTGCAGATACGCAGTATTTT. Translated: CASSFIGGADTQYF.

This clonotype showed up many times. The chain carries TRBV6-2 or TRBV6-3 and TRBJ2-7; unclear D gene. Germline lookup yields CDR1 MNHEY and CDR2 SVGEGT. Between the trimmed V and J ends, which lost 0 bases and 3 bases, there was a span of 12 bases. CDR3 length: 15 amino acids. The CDR3 spells CASSYSLCAYYEQYF. The CDR3 DNA reads TGTGCCAGCAGTTACTCGTTGTGCGCTTACTACGAGCAGTACTTC.

This clonotype was recorded many times. The chain employs TRBV11-2 and TRBJ2-3; 11 bases match TRBD2. The CDR3 is 15 residues long. From germline, CDR1 is SGHAT and CDR2 FQNNGV. Germline trimming cut 5 bases from V and 6 bases from J; bases unmatched to any gene: 7. CDR3 region: CASSPTSGSGDTQYF. CDR3 coding DNA: TGTGCCAGCAGCCCTACTAGCGGGAGTGGGGATACGCAGTATTTT.

At least ten counts were recorded for this clonotype. The chain links TRBV6-8 to TRBJ1-5, with 7 bases aligning to TRBD1. The CDR3 length is 18 residues. Per germline, CDR1 MNHGY and CDR2 SAAAGT. V was clipped by 4 bases and J by 1 base; unmatched bases: 13. CDR3 sequence reads: CASSSHTRQGGSNQPQHF. CDR3 bases: TGTGCCAGCAGTTCCCACACCCGACAGGGAGGGAGCAATCAGCCCCAGCATTTT.

Ten or more counts support this clonotype. The rearrangement links TRBV6-5 to TRBJ2-1; the D gene is possibly TRBD1 (5 bases). The germline gives CDR1 MNHEY, CDR2 SVGAGI. The germline V and J ends were trimmed by 1 base and 10 bases, with 8 bases remaining between them. This CDR3 contains 12 residues. The CDR3 nucleotides are TGTGCCAGCAGTTACTTGGGGCGAGAGCAGTTCTTC. It translates to CASSYLGREQFF.

The sample holds many counts of this clonotype. The V call is TRBV28, the J call TRBJ1-5; D remains unclear. CDR3 size: 14 residues. Germline CDR1 and CDR2: MDHEN and SYDVKM. V lost 2 bases, J lost 0 bases, and 5 bases lay in between. The CDR3 DNA sequence: TGTGCCAGCAGTTTAGAGGGTAGCAATCAGCCCCAGCATTTT. Protein: CASSLEGSNQPQHF.

This clonotype was recorded at least ten times. One junction end disagrees with the germline gene, perhaps due to a read error. The chain links TRBV20-1 to TRBJ1-3, with D perhaps matching TRBD1 (5 bases). Germline CDR1 DFQATT, CDR2 SNEGSKA (reference sequence). The CDR3 runs 11 residues. The CDR3 nucleotides read TGCAGTGCTAGGGAGAATCGGGACCACTTTTTT. The encoded protein is CSARENRDHFF.

The CDR3 reads CASSSQRQGRTEAFF. The CDR3 nucleotides are TGTGCCAGCAGCAGCCAAAGACAGGGGCGCACTGAAGCTTTCTTT. V and J are TRBV11-1 and TRBJ1-1; 8 positions match TRBD1. This CDR3 region has 15 residues. V shed 5 bases, J shed 4 bases, and the junction held 9 bases outside the gene matches. Germline V gives CDR1 SGHAT, CDR2 FQDESV (reference sequence).

The sample holds many counts of this clonotype. The chain has TRBV5-1 and TRBJ2-1; TRBD2 matches at 8 bases. This CDR3 has 16 residues. With V trimmed by 5 bases and J by 0 bases, 7 bases remained unmatched. The V gene's germline CDR1 is SGHRS and CDR2 YFSETQ. The CDR3 DNA follows: TGCGCCAGCAGACCCCGTCTAGCGGGCTCCTACAATGAGCAGTTCTTC. Translation: CASRPRLAGSYNEQFF.